A selection of T cell receptor beta chains follows, all from one sample in a study of blood T cell repertoires in COVID-19. Sequenced by immunoSEQ multiplex PCR; TCRdb stores in-frame clones only, minus some. Among 110,000 or so clones listed, around nine tenths were seen once. The sequenced material came from peripheral blood. The source of these receptors is a woman in her forties or fifties with acute or convalescent COVID-19. Each CDR3 is given with its conserved first and last residue.

j_call | v_call | cdr3_aa
TRBJ2-2 | TRBV5-1 | CASSVDRGDTGELFF
TRBJ2-2 | TRBV5-1 | CASSLKKTGGYTGELFF
TRBJ1-3 | TRBV7-8 | CASSLGQGEGNTIYF
TRBJ2-1 | TRBV2 | CATCLGQFSYNEQFF
TRBJ1-1 | TRBV6-5 | CASSSVDRGGTEAFF
TRBJ1-4 | TRBV19 | CASSIQEVGEKLFF
TRBJ2-7 | TRBV5-4 | CASSPDRDPYEQYF
TRBJ2-3 | TRBV5-1 | CASLGLAGGADTQYF
TRBJ1-4 | TRBV7-9 | CASSLAASRGGEKLFF
TRBJ2-2 | TRBV6-2/TRBV6-3 | CASSYSQAGDDTGELFF
TRBJ2-1 | TRBV18 | CASSPYLNEQFF
TRBJ2-2 | TRBV5-1 | CASSHSNTGELFF
TRBJ2-7 | TRBV5-3 | CARSLTGLGLAGGRYEQYF
TRBJ2-3 | TRBV14 | CASSLQGLYTDTQYF
TRBJ2-7 | TRBV4-1 | CASSLDSSYEQYF
TRBJ1-3 | TRBV11-2 | CASSLQSRSGNTIYF
TRBJ1-6 | TRBV10-3 | CAISEGTPNSPLHF
TRBJ1-2 | TRBV5-6 | CASSSRQGDGYTF
TRBJ1-2 | TRBV7-9 | CASSPDRGQGYTF
TRBJ2-3 | TRBV25-1 | CASRATGRGPDTQYF
TRBJ2-3 | TRBV27 | CASSLAGFLNTDTQYF
TRBJ2-1 | TRBV19 | CASSPVVEGNEQFF
TRBJ1-2 | TRBV19 | CASSIGRGLNYGYTF
TRBJ2-3 | TRBV6-2/TRBV6-3 | CASSPLNGPDTQYF